This T cell receptor beta chain emerged from a study of beta chain features in type 1 diabetes. Study at large: No patient-donor differences in age, gender, total cells or subset yield.

General study points: Patients' naive, central memory and regulatory TCRB repertoires appeared more alike than those of healthy donors. Small HLA sub-analyses could not settle whether HLA shapes TCRB rearrangement.

Notes on this clone: The antigen remains undetermined.

The CDR3 contains 16 residues. Per the germline V gene, CDR1 is SGHAT and CDR2 is FQNNGV. Trimming cost V 2 bases and J 0 bases, with 14 bases left between them. The authors reverse transcribed all of the isolated RNA, so sequencing captured expressed TCRB transcripts. Produced via immunoSEQ multiplex PCR; TCRdb's table is partial and in-frame only. In the table there are around 13,000 clones, roughly half of which are singletons. Every donor had blood drawn once into heparin, approximately 120 mL on average. The J gene is TRBJ2-7, the V gene TRBV11-2; tentatively, D is TRBD2 (5 bases). Input material: stem cell memory CD4+ T cells from blood. The sequence derives from a man aged 18-30 years in good health. CDR3 sequence: CASSLLFSVSSYEQYF. The CDR3 nucleotides read TGTGCCAGCAGCTTATTGTTTAGCGTTAGCTCCTACGAGCAGTACTTC.